The rows below give T cell receptor beta chains drawn from one sample of a study of shared clonotypes between healthy human individuals. Sequencing used immunoSEQ multiplex PCR; TCRdb keeps in-frame clones, though not all of them. The profile shows about 600,000 clones, around 78% of them singletons. The sequencing input was PBMCs. The receptors come from a woman aged 40 to 49 in good health. Some clones in this sample may be carry-over from other donors' samples. CDR3s leave out the opening cysteine and the closing phenylalanine or tryptophan.

V	length	J	CDR3
TRBV28	14	TRBJ1-3	ASSIRTGSSGNTIY
TRBV6-5	13	TRBJ1-2	ASSSPGGVNYGYT
TRBV13	14	TRBJ2-1	ASSFGGGRALNEQF
TRBV5-1	13	TRBJ1-2	ASSIGTRAHYGYT
TRBV19	10	TRBJ2-7	ASSSGSYEQY
TRBV28	13	TRBJ2-2	ARPATSGSGGELF
TRBV7-6	10	TRBJ2-5	ASRPGLVIQY
TRBV6-5	13	TRBJ2-7	ASSLRGTSGSEQY
TRBV14	12	TRBJ2-2	ASSQVWSTGELF
TRBV5-6	12	NA	ASSNRQRFYEQY
TRBV7-8	9	TRBJ2-3	ASTSTDTQY
TRBV5-1	13	TRBJ2-2	ASSLGLTNTGELF
TRBV18	17	TRBJ1-3	ASSPRDRGLSSSGNTIY
TRBV28	11	TRBJ2-7	ASRKQGLYEQY
TRBV18	14	TRBJ2-6	ASSLGQGIGANVLT
TRBV7-9	10	TRBJ2-2	ASSLESGELF
TRBV27	9	TRBJ1-1	ASQGWTEAF
TRBV15	15	TRBJ2-2	ATSRDLAGPNTGELF
TRBV5-4	11	TRBJ1-2	ASSFTGGYGYT
TRBV30	13	TRBJ2-1	AWTKGLAGDNEQF
TRBV21-1	17	TRBJ2-5	ASSKEGSRKGSAQETQY
TRBV14	16	TRBJ2-4	ASSQDQGYPGAKNIQY
TRBV10-3	11	TRBJ2-5	ATGTSGQETQY
TRBV28	11	TRBJ1-5	ASRDLRNQPQH
TRBV10-1	12	TRBJ2-7	ASSEATGPREQY
TRBV29-1	10	TRBJ1-1	SVVLGETEAF
TRBV11-3	12	TRBJ2-7	ASSPRDNPYEQY
TRBV28	12	TRBJ2-7	ASSFGRGGYEQY
TRBV6-1	12	TRBJ2-3	ASSGTGVQGTQY
TRBV5-5	10	TRBJ2-7	ASSWQGYEQY
TRBV11-2	13	NA	ASSDYRGKGYEQY
TRBV11-2	12	TRBJ2-2	ASRSAANTGELF
TRBV28	13	TRBJ2-7	ASSWRGLAKVEQY
TRBV28	13	TRBJ1-2	ASSPPGRGLDGYT
TRBV28	12	TRBJ2-1	ASLRGGNYNEQF
TRBV10-3	10	TRBJ1-2	AIGQGNDGYT
TRBV9	11	TRBJ2-1	ASSVGSVYEQF
TRBV21-1	13	TRBJ2-1	ASSNRGTPSNEQF
TRBV5-8	14	TRBJ2-7	ASSLGILAGPYEQY
TRBV29-1	11	TRBJ1-3	SVGDNSGNTIY
TRBV11-2	12	TRBJ2-7	ASNKVTSSGEQY
TRBV23-1	13	TRBJ1-2	ASRPTLGGNYGYT
TRBV5-4	10	TRBJ2-3	ASSLVADTQY
TRBV29-1	11	TRBJ1-1	SANQRGGTEAF
TRBV4-1	14	TRBJ2-2	ASSQGTVSNTGELF
TRBV2	12	TRBJ2-2	ASSRQANTGELF
TRBV28	9	TRBJ1-1	ANSTYTEAF
TRBV5-1	13	TRBJ1-4	ASSLGTGDFEKLF
TRBV15	13	TRBJ1-2	ATSRDLEAGYGYT
TRBV15	14	NA	ATSGTPLTDQETQY
TRBV28	14	TRBJ1-3	ASNTRQVQSGNTIY
TRBV5-1	13	TRBJ2-3	ASSLLDQGPDTQY
TRBV16	14	TRBJ1-4	ASSQSTGTGGEKLF
TRBV27	12	TRBJ2-7	ASSSTADSYEQY
TRBV7-9	9	TRBJ1-1	ASSLGVEAF
TRBV7-2	11	TRBJ2-5	ASSPGEGETQY
TRBV5-4	11	TRBJ2-1	ASALSLANEQF
TRBV28	17	TRBJ2-7	ASSAHPGQGVGDAYEQY